Presented here are 22 T cell receptor beta chains from one specimen sequenced in a study of blood T cells in healthy people across ages. A second PCR of about 7 to 12 cycles used a sample-barcoded 5' primer and a J-beta primer mix. TCRdb fed the 5' RACE reads into MiXCR, producing one record per CDR3 protein. Among under 1,000,000 distinct CDR3 sequences, 35% to 40% were seen once, and the ten largest hold 10% to 15%. Sample: blood. The receptors originated from a man aged 18 to 29 in good health.

For the CDR3, the DNA is TGTGCCAGCAGTTTATCCAGGGATGCTGAAGCTTTCTTT. Protein sequence: CASSLSRDAEAFF. The genes are TRBV28 and TRBJ1-1; D possibly corresponds to TRBD1 (5 bases). The ends were cut back, 1 base at V and 6 bases at J, with 9 bases in the middle. This CDR3 has 13 amino acids. The germline V gene has CDR1 MDHEN and CDR2 SYDVKM. Complete variable domain (other parts from reference TRBV28 and TRBJ1-1): DVKVTQSSRYLVKRTGEKVFLECVQDMDHENMFWYRQDPGLGLRLIYFSYDVKMKEKGDIPEGYSVSREKKERFSLILESASTNQTSMYLCASSLSRDAEAFFGQGTRLTVV.

The rearrangement links TRBV7-2 to TRBJ1-5; D remains unclear. Germline-derived CDR1 and CDR2 are SGHTA and FQGNSA. The CDR3 is 14 amino acids. V was clipped by 4 bases and J by 3 bases, with 10 bases between them. CDR3 sequence reads: CASSSGRYNQPQHF. For the CDR3, the DNA is TGTGCCAGCAGCTCTGGACGGTACAATCAGCCCCAGCATTTT.

Details on this clonotype: It may be a read error: a sequence one base away is much more abundant. The chain has TRBV20-1 and TRBJ2-4; the D gene is possibly TRBD1 (5 bases). Germline-derived CDR1 and CDR2 are DFQATT and SNEGSKA (reference sequence). The CDR3 totals 14 residues. Trimming cost V 3 bases and J 2 bases, with 11 bases left between them. CDR3 nucleotides: TGCAGTGCTAGCAGTCAGGGTACCAAAAACATTCAGTACTTC. This gives the protein CSASSQGTKNIQYF.

In regard to this clonotype: This may stem from a read error, because a much larger clone lies one nucleotide away. The chain recombines TRBV12-3 or TRBV12-4 with TRBJ2-5, with D perhaps matching TRBD2 (6 bases). V dropped 5 bases and J dropped 2 bases, with 15 bases sitting between them. The CDR3 has 15 amino acids. The CDR3 sequence: CASSPSEGFQETQYF. The CDR3 DNA reads as TGTGCCAGCAGTCCTAGCGAGGGGTTTCAAGAGACCCAGTACTTC.

This clonotype was seen at least ten times. This chain connects TRBV5-5 to TRBJ2-7; 7 bases line up with TRBD1. Trimming at V came to 1 base and at J to 11 bases, leaving 12 bases not matched to a gene. This CDR3 has 14 amino acids. Per the germline V gene, CDR1 is SGHKS and CDR2 is YYEKEE (reference sequence). The CDR3 region is CASSLYSLDGQEYF. CDR3 DNA sequence: TGTGCCAGCAGCTTGTATTCGCTTGATGGACAGGAGTACTTC.

Turning to this clonotype: The junction does not match germline at one end; this may be a read error. The genes are TRBV12-3 or TRBV12-4 and TRBJ2-3; TRBD1 aligns across 8 bases. The CDR3 runs 15 residues. The CDR3 is CASSFAGGPSDAQYF. The CDR3 coding sequence is TGTGCCAGCAGTTTTGCAGGGGGCCCGTCAGATGCGCAGTATTTT.

This clonotype was recorded at least ten times. The chain couples TRBV4-3 to TRBJ2-5; TRBD1 matches 7 bases. CDR3 length equals 17 residues. With V trimmed by 0 bases and J by 2 bases, 9 bases remained unmatched. Per germline, CDR1 LGHNA and CDR2 YSLEER. The CDR3, as DNA: TGCGCCAGCAGCCAAGATTCTCAGACAGGGCCGCAAGAGACCCAGTACTTC. Translated: CASSQDSQTGPQETQYF.

This clonotype was counted only a few times. This sequence joins TRBV5-1 and TRBJ2-3; TRBD1 aligns across 7 bases. V was clipped by 2 bases and J by 4 bases; unmatched bases: 7. The CDR3 is 15 amino acids. Germline loops: CDR1 SGHRS, CDR2 YFSETQ. The CDR3 here is CASSFGQGVADTQYF. Here the CDR3 DNA reads TGCGCCAGCAGCTTCGGGCAGGGGGTTGCAGATACGCAGTATTTT. The full variable domain, in which reference TRBV5-1 and TRBJ2-3 provide the parts outside the CDR3, is KAGVTQTPRYLIKTRGQQVTLSCSPISGHRSVSWYQQTPGQGLQFLFEYFSETQRNKGNFPGRFSGRQFSNSRSEMNVSTLELGDSALYLCASSFGQGVADTQYFGPGTRLTVL.

This chain connects TRBV12-3 or TRBV12-4 to TRBJ2-7; D not certain. CDR3 length: 13 residues. The ends were cut back, 7 bases at V and 7 bases at J, with 17 bases in the middle. CDR3 nucleotides: TGTGCCAGCACGCCGACTTTAAACAATGAGCAGTACTTC. Its translation: CASTPTLNNEQYF.

The gene calls are TRBV25-1 and TRBJ2-5; the match to TRBD1 covers 7 bases. The tail of the sequence fits TRBJ2-7 better, so the J call may be wrong. Germline V gene lookup returns CDR1 MGHDK and CDR2 SYGVNS. The CDR3 has 15 residues. Here the CDR3 DNA reads TGTGCCAGCAGTGGCCTAACAGGGGCCGCCGCCGAGCAGTACTTC. Translating gives CASSGLTGAAAEQYF.

In its sample, this clonotype was seen a few times. V is TRBV5-1 and J is TRBJ1-2; D is uncertain. Germline V CDR1 and CDR2: SGHRS, YFSETQ. Trimming took 1 base from V and 4 from J, leaving 14 bases between them. The CDR3 sequence is 15 residues long. The CDR3 loop reads CASSLTAGNPYGYTF. The CDR3 nucleotides are TGCGCCAGCAGCTTGACGGCAGGTAATCCCTATGGCTACACCTTC.

The CDR3 nucleotides read TGTGCCAGCAGCCCTACCGACAGGGCAACTACTAACTATGGCTACACCTTC. It yields the protein CASSPTDRATTNYGYTF. The rearrangement joins TRBV7-6 to TRBJ1-2; 7 bases fit TRBD1. The CDR3 consists of 17 residues. Germline-derived CDR1 and CDR2 are SGHVS and FNYEAQ. The trim removed 5 bases at V and 0 bases at J, leaving 12 bases unmatched.

This chain connects TRBV27 to TRBJ1-2, with D possibly TRBD1 on 5 matching bases. The V gene lost 8 bases and the J gene lost 4 bases, with 20 bases spanning the gap. CDR3 length equals 15 residues. Germline loops: CDR1 MNHEY, CDR2 SMNVEV (reference sequence). CDR3 DNA sequence: TGTGCCAGCTCCAACGGGGGTAACAGTGGCTATGGCTACACCTTC. It specifies CASSNGGNSGYGYTF.

The chain joins TRBV4-1 to TRBJ2-4; possible D gene TRBD1, 6 bases. Matching the DNA end better, TRBJ2-7 makes the J call doubtful. The CDR3 extends over 15 amino acids. Germline CDR1 and CDR2: MGHRA and YSYEKL. The CDR3 spells CASSQALTGGREQYF. CDR3 DNA: TGCGCCAGCAGCCAAGCTTTGACAGGAGGACGCGAGCAGTACTTC.

This clonotype was found once. The chain has TRBV4-2 and TRBJ1-2; 9 bases match TRBD1. Germline V gene sequence: CDR1 LGHNA, CDR2 YNFKEQ. The CDR3 is 15 amino acids. Losses at the gene ends were 4 bases for V and 4 bases for J; bases not matched to a gene: 7. This chain's CDR3 is CASSPVTGGVYGYTF. CDR3 sequence (DNA): TGTGCCAGCAGCCCAGTGACAGGGGGGGTCTATGGCTACACCTTC.

About this clonotype: A much larger clone lies a single base off, so this may be a read error. The chain recombines TRBV7-2 with TRBJ1-5, with D unclear. The CDR3 is 15 residues long. V gave up 1 base and J gave up 4 bases, with 11 bases separating them. Germline-derived CDR1 and CDR2 are SGHTA and FQGNSA. CDR3 coding DNA: TGTACCAGCAGCTTAGTTGGAGGCGTTAATCAGCCCCAGCATTTT. It is translated as CTSSLVGGVNQPQHF.

This clonotype was observed a few times. The rearrangement uses TRBV6-6 and TRBJ1-2; D not resolved. Deletions cut 5 bases from V and 0 bases from J, with 13 bases between. Germline CDR1 reads MNHNY; CDR2 reads SVGAGI (reference sequence). The CDR3 runs to 15 residues. This CDR3 is CASSKQPRSNYGYTF. DNA of the CDR3: TGTGCCAGCAGTAAACAGCCACGGTCTAACTATGGCTACACCTTC.

There are a few counts of this clonotype. CDR3 DNA sequence: TGTGCCAGTTCAGTGACCTCTGGGGCCAACGTCCTGACTTTC. Protein: CASSVTSGANVLTF. The J gene is TRBJ2-6, the V gene TRBV3-1; D remains unclear. Trimming stripped 9 bases from V and 0 bases from J, with 9 bases between. CDR1 is LGHDT, CDR2 YNNKEL, per germline (reference sequence). This CDR3 is 14 amino acids long. The whole variable domain, filled in from reference TRBV3-1 and TRBJ2-6, reads DTAVSQTPKYLVTQMGNDKSIKCEQNLGHDTMYWYKQDSKKFLKIMFSYNNKELIINETVPNRFSPKSPDKAHLNLHINSLELGDSAVYFCASSVTSGANVLTFGAGSRLTVL.

V and J are TRBV12-3 or TRBV12-4 and TRBJ2-3, with D possibly being TRBD2 (6 bases). V was pared by 5 bases and J by 4 bases, with 16 bases between. This CDR3 contains 15 residues. The CDR3 nucleotides are TGTGCCAGCAGTCAGTCGGGAGTGGTCGCAGATACGCAGTATTTT. Its translation: CASSQSGVVADTQYF.

In its sample, this clonotype was seen a few times. This chain links TRBV5-1 with TRBJ2-3; 8 bases map to TRBD1. Germline V CDR1 and CDR2: SGHRS, YFSETQ. V lost 9 bases and J lost 2; bases outside the gene matches: 14. The CDR3 has 16 amino acids. The CDR3 coding sequence is TGCGCCACAGCAGGTGGCGGACAGGGCTTCACAGATACGCAGTATTTT. Translation: CATAGGGQGFTDTQYF.

This clonotype has at least ten counts. The J gene is TRBJ2-3, the V gene TRBV7-9, with D uncertain. Trimming stripped 2 bases from V and 0 bases from J, with 15 bases between. The CDR3 is 17 residues long. Germline lookup yields CDR1 SEHNR and CDR2 FQNEAQ (reference sequence). The CDR3 protein is CASSLRRIESSTDTQYF. DNA for the CDR3: TGTGCCAGCAGCTTAAGGCGGATCGAATCTAGCACAGATACGCAGTATTTT.

The chain recombines TRBV18 with TRBJ2-3; perhaps TRBD2 as D (5 bases). The ends were cut back, 3 bases at V and 4 bases at J, with 17 bases in the middle. CDR3 length: 16 residues. Germline V gene lookup returns CDR1 KGHSH and CDR2 LQKENI. The DNA for the CDR3 is TGTGCCAGCTCACCTCTTGGAGGCGAGAGGGCAGATACGCAGTATTTT. It yields the protein CASSPLGGERADTQYF.